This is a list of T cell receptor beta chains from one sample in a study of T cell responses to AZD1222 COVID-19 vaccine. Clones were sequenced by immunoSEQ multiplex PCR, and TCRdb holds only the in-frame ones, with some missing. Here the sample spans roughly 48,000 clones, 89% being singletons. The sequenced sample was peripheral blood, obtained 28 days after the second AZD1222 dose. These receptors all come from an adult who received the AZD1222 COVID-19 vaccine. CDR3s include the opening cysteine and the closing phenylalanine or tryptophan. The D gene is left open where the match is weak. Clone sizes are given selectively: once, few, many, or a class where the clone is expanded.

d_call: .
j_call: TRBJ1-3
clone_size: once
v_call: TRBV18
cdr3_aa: CASSRTPGASGNTIYF
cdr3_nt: TGTGCCAGCTCGCGGACGCCCGGGGCCTCTGGAAACACCATATATTTT

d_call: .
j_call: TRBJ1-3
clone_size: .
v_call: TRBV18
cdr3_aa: CASSPAGTGSGNTIYF
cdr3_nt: TGTGCCAGCTCACCCGCTGGGACTGGCTCTGGAAACACCATATATTTT

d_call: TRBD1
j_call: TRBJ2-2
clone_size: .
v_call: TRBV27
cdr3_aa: CASSSLAGGNTGELFF
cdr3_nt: TGTGCCAGCAGTTCCCTAGCAGGGGGAAACACCGGGGAGCTGTTTTTT

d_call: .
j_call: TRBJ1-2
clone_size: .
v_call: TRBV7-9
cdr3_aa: CASSLTESF
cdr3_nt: TGTGCCAGCAGCCTGACAGAATCTTTC

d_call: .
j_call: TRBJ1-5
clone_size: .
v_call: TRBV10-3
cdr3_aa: CAISVAGGSNQPQHF
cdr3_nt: TGTGCCATCAGTGTTGCGGGTGGGAGCAATCAGCCCCAGCATTTT

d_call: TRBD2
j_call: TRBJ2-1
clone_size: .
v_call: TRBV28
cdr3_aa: CASSLAGLADSNEQFF
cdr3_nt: TGTGCCAGCAGTTTAGCAGGACTAGCGGATTCTAATGAGCAGTTCTTC

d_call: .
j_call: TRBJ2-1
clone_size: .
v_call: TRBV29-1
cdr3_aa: CSVEGVEGSSYNEQFF
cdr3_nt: TGCAGCGTCGAGGGGGTAGAAGGGAGTTCCTACAATGAGCAGTTCTTC

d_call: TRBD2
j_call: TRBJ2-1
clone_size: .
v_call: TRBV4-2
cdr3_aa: CASSPRSTSGMGNEQFF
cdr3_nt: TGTGCCAGCAGTCCAAGATCCACTAGCGGGATGGGAAATGAGCAGTTCTTC

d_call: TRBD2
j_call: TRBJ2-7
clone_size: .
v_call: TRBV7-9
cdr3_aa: CASSSGASGYEQYF
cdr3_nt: TGTGCCAGCAGCTCCGGTGCTAGCGGCTACGAGCAGTACTTC

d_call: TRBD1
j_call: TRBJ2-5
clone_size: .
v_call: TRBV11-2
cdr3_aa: CASSSGQIQETQYF
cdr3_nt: TGTGCCAGCAGCTCGGGACAGATACAAGAGACCCAGTACTTC

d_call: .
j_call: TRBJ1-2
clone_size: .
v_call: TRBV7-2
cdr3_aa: CAGTTLGYGYTF
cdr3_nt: TGTGCCGGGACAACACTTGGCTATGGCTACACCTTC

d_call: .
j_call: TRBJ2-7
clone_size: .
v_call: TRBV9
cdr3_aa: CASSVEGALDEQYF
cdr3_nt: TGTGCCAGCAGCGTAGAGGGTGCCCTGGACGAGCAGTACTTC

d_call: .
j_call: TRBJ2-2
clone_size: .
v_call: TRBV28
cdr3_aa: CASRSQGLGGELFF
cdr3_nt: TGTGCCAGCAGGTCTCAGGGTTTAGGCGGGGAGCTGTTTTTT

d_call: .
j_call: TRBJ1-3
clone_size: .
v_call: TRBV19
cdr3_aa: CASSLNSGNTIYF
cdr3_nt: TGTGCCAGTAGTCTTAACTCTGGAAACACCATATATTTT

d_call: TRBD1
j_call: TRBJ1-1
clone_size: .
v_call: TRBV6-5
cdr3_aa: CASRRTGMIGTEAFF
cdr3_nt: TGTGCCAGCAGAAGGACAGGGATGATTGGCACTGAAGCTTTCTTT

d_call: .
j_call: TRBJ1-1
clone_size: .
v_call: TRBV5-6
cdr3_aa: CASSLDPNTEAFF
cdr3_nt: TGTGCCAGCAGCTTGGACCCAAACACTGAAGCTTTCTTT

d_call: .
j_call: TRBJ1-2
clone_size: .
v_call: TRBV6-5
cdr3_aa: CASSPGGYGYTF
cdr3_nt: TGTGCCAGCAGCCCGGGAGGGTACGGCTACACCTTC

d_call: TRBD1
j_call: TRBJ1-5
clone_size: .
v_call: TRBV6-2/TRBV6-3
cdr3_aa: CASSYLTGPTAPQHF
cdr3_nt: TGTGCCAGCAGTTACCTGACAGGGCCAACGGCGCCCCAGCATTTT

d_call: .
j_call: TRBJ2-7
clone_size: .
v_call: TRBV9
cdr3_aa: CASSPGPVQAEQYF
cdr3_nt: TGTGCCAGCAGTCCGGGACCCGTTCAAGCCGAGCAGTACTTC

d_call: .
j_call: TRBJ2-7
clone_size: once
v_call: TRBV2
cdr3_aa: CASSDKRTTYEQYF
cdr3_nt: TGTGCCAGCAGTGATAAGCGGACGACCTACGAGCAGTACTTC

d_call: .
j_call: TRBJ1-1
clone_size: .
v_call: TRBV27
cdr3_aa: CASSLERGVTEAFF
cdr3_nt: TGTGCCAGCAGTTTAGAAAGGGGTGTGACTGAAGCTTTCTTT

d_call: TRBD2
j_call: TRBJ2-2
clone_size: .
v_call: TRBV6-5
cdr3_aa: CASSFSGSTGELFF
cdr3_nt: TGTGCCAGCAGTTTTAGCGGGAGCACCGGGGAGCTGTTTTTT

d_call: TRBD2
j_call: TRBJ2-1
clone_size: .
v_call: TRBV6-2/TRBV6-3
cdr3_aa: CASSRTPGLGNNEQFF
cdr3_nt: TGTGCCAGCAGTAGAACCCCGGGACTAGGGAATAATGAGCAGTTCTTC

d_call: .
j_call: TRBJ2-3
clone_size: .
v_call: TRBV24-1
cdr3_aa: CATSDSFADTQYF
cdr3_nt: TGTGCCACCAGTGATTCGTTCGCAGATACGCAGTATTTT

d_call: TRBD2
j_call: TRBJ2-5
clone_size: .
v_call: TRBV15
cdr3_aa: CATSSYSGSGQETQYF
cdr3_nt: TGTGCCACCAGCAGCTATAGCGGGAGTGGCCAAGAGACCCAGTACTTC

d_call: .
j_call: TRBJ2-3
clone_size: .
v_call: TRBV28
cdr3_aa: CASSPRTDTQYF
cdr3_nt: TGTGCCAGCAGTCCTCGCACAGATACGCAGTATTTT

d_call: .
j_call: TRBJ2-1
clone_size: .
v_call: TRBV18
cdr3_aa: CASSPGTQFF
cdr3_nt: TGTGCCAGCTCACCTGGGACTCAGTTCTTC

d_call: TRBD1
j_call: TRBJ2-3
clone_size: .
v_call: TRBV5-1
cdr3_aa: CASSSGQSTDTQYF
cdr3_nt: TGCGCCAGCAGCTCGGGACAGTCCACAGATACGCAGTATTTT

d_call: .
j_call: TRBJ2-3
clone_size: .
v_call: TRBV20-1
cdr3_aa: CSVTGSDTQYF
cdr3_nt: TGCAGTGTCACAGGTTCCGATACGCAGTATTTT

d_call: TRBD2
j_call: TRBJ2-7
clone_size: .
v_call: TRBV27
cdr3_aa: CAGPGLAGSRGPYEQYF
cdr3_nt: TGTGCCGGACCGGGACTAGCGGGATCTAGGGGGCCCTACGAGCAGTACTTC

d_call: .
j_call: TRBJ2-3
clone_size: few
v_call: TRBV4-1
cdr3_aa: CASSHIYPSTDTQYF
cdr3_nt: TGCGCCAGCAGCCACATCTACCCTAGCACAGATACGCAGTATTTT

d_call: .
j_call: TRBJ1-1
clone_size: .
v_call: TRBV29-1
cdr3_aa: CSVVSMNTEAFF
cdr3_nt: TGCAGCGTTGTCAGCATGAACACTGAAGCTTTCTTT

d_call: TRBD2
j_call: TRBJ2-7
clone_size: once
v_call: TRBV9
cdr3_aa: CASSPGLAGALSYEQYF
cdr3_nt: TGTGCCAGCAGCCCGGGACTAGCGGGGGCCCTCTCCTACGAGCAGTACTTC

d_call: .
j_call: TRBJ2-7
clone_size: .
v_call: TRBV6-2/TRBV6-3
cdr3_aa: CASSSRERHEQYF
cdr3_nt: TGTGCCAGCAGTTCGCGCGAGAGGCACGAGCAGTACTTC

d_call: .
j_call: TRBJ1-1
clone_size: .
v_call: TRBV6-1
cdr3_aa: CASSEVAITEAFF
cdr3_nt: TGTGCCAGCAGTGAAGTGGCTATCACTGAAGCTTTCTTT

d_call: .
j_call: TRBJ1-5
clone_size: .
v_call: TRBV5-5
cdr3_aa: CASSLAPDRNQPQHF
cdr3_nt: TGTGCCAGCAGCTTGGCCCCGGATCGCAATCAGCCCCAGCATTTT

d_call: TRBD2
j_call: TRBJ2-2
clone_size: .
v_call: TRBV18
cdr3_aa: CASSPSGLVSLTGELFF
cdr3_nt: TGTGCCAGCTCACCATCGGGACTAGTAAGTCTCACCGGGGAGCTGTTTTTT

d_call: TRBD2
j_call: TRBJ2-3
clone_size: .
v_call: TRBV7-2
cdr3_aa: CASSPTSGTDTQYF
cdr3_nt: TGTGCCAGCAGCCCCACTAGCGGGACAGATACGCAGTATTTT

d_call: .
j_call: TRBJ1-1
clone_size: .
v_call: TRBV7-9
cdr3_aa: CASTPPGRDTEAFF
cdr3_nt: TGTGCCAGCACCCCCCCAGGGCGAGACACTGAAGCTTTCTTT

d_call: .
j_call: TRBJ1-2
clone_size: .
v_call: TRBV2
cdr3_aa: CASSELEGHGGGYTF
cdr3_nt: TGTGCCAGCAGTGAGCTTGAGGGCCACGGGGGGGGCTACACCTTC

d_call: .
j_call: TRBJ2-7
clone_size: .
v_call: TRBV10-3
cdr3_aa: CAGARGQGEQYF
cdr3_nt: TGTGCCGGAGCCCGGGGGCAAGGCGAGCAGTACTTC

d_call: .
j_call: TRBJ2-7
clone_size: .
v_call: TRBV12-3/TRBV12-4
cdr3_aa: CASSPAYEQYF
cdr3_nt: TGTGCCAGCAGTCCGGCCTACGAGCAGTACTTC

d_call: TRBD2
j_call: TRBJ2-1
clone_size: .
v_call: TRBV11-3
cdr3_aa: CASSRRAGGSDEQFF
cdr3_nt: TGTGCCAGCAGCCGCCGTGCGGGGGGGAGCGATGAGCAGTTCTTC

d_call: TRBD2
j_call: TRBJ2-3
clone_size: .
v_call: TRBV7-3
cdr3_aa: CASSLTSGVTDTQYF
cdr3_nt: TGTGCCAGCAGCTTAACCAGCGGGGTAACAGATACGCAGTATTTT

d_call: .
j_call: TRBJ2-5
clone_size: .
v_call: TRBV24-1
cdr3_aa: CATSESGIQETQYF
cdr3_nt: TGTGCCACCAGTGAGTCGGGAATCCAAGAGACCCAGTACTTC

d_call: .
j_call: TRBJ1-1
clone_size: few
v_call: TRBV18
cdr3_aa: CASSPPAGATEAFF
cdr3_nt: TGTGCCAGCTCACCACCGGCAGGGGCCACTGAAGCTTTCTTT

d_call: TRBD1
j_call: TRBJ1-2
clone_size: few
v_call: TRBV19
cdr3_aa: CASSTRTGLGYGYTF
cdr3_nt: TGTGCCAGTAGTACGCGGACAGGGCTTGGGTATGGCTACACCTTC

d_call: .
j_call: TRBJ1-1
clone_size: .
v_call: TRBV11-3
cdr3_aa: CASSLRGFNTEAFF
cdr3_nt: TGTGCCAGCAGCTTAAGGGGTTTTAACACTGAAGCTTTCTTT

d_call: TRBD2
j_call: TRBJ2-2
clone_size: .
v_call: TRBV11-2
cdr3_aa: CASSPTSGHTGELFF
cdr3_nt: TGTGCCAGCAGCCCGACTAGCGGGCACACCGGGGAGCTGTTTTTT

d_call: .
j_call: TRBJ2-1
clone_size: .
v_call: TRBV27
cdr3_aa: CASSPPYYNEQFF
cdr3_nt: TGTGCCAGCAGTCCTCCTTACTACAATGAGCAGTTCTTC

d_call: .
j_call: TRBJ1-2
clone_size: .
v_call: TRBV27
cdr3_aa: CASSPYSDAKYGYTF
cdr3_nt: TGTGCCAGCAGTCCGTATTCAGACGCAAAATATGGCTACACCTTC

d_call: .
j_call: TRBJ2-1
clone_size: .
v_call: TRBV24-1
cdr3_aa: CATSDSVGGRLYNEQFF
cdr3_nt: TGTGCCACCAGTGATTCTGTTGGGGGGCGACTATACAATGAGCAGTTCTTC

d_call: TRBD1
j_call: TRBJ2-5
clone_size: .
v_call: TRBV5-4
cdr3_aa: CASSSPDRGETQYF
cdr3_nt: TGTGCCAGCAGCTCACCCGACAGGGGCGAGACCCAGTACTTC

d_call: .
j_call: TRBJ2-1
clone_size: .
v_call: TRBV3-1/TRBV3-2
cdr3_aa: CASSLPLYQGTEQFF
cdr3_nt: TGTGCCAGCAGCCTACCCCTTTACCAGGGGACTGAGCAGTTCTTC

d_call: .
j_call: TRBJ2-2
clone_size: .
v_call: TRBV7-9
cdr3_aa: CASSHPPLGTGELFF
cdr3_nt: TGTGCCAGCAGCCATCCCCCCCTAGGCACCGGGGAGCTGTTTTTT

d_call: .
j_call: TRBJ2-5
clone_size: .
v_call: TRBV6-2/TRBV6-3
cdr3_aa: CASSYVGETQYF
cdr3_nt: TGTGCCAGCAGTTACGTTGGAGAGACCCAGTACTTC

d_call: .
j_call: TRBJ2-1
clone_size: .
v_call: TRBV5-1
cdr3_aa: CASNPRDGSYNEQFF
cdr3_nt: TGCGCCAGCAACCCCAGGGACGGTTCCTACAATGAGCAGTTCTTC